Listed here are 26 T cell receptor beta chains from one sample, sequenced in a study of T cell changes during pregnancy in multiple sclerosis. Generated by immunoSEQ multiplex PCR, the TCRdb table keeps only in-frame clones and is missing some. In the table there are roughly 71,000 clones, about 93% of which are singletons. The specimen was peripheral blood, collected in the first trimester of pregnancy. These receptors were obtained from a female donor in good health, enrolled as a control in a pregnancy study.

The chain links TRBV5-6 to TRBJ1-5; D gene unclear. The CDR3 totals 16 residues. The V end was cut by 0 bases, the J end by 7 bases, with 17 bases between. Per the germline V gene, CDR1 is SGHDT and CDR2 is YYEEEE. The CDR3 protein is CASSLEGGESGQPQHF. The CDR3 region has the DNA TGTGCCAGCAGCTTGGAGGGTGGGGAGAGTGGGCAGCCCCAGCATTTT. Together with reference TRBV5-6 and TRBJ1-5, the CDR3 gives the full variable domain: DAGVTQSPTHLIKTRGQQVTLRCSPKSGHDTVSWYQQALGQGPQFIFQYYEEEERQRGNFPDRFSGHQFPNYSSELNVNALLLGDSALYLCASSLEGGESGQPQHFGDGTRLSIL.

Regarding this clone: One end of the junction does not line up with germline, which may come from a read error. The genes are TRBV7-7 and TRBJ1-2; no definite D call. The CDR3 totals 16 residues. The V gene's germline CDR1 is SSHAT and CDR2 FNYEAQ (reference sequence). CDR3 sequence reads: CASSLSRARGNYGYTF. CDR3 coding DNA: TGTGCTAGCAGCTTATCGAGGGCTAGAGGGAATTATGGCTACACCTTC.

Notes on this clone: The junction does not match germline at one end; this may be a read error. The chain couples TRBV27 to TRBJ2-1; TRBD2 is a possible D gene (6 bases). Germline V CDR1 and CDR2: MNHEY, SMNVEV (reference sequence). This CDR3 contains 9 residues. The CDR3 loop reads CASSSRGIF. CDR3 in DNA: TGTGCCAGCAGTTCCCGCGGGATCTTC.

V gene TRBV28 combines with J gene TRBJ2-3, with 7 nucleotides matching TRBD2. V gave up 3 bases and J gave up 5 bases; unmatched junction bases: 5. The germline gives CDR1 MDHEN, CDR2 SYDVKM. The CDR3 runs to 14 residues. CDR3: CASSFEGEGDTQYF. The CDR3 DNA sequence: TGTGCCAGCAGTTTCGAAGGGGAGGGAGATACGCAGTATTTT.

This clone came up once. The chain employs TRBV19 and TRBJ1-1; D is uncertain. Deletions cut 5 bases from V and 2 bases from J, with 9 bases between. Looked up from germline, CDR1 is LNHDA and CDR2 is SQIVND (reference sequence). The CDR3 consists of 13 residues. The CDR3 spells CASSLRGNTEAFF. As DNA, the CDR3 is TGTGCCAGTAGTCTCCGGGGTAACACTGAAGCTTTCTTT.

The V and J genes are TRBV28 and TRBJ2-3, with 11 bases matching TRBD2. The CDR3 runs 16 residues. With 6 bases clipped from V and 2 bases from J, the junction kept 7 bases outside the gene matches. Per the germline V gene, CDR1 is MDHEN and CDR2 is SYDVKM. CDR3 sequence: CASSPVAGGDTDTQYF. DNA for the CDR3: TGTGCCAGCAGCCCCGTAGCGGGAGGGGACACAGATACGCAGTATTTT. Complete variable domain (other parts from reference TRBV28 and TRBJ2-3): DVKVTQSSRYLVKRTGEKVFLECVQDMDHENMFWYRQDPGLGLRLIYFSYDVKMKEKGDIPEGYSVSREKKERFSLILESASTNQTSMYLCASSPVAGGDTDTQYFGPGTRLTVL.

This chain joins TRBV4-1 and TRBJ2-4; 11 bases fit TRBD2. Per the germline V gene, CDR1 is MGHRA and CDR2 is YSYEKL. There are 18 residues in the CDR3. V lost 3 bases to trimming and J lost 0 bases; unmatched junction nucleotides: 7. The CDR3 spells CASSQTSGIPLAKNIQYF. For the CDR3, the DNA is TGCGCCAGCAGCCAGACTAGCGGGATCCCACTAGCCAAAAACATTCAGTACTTC.

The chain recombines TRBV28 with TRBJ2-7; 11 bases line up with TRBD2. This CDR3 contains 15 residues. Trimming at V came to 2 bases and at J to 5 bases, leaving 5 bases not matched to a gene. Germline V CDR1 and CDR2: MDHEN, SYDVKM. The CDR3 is CASSLTSGSGNEQYF. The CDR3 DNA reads TGTGCCAGCAGTTTAACTAGCGGGAGTGGCAACGAGCAGTACTTC. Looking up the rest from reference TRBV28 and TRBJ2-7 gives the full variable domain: DVKVTQSSRYLVKRTGEKVFLECVQDMDHENMFWYRQDPGLGLRLIYFSYDVKMKEKGDIPEGYSVSREKKERFSLILESASTNQTSMYLCASSLTSGSGNEQYFGPGTRLTVT.

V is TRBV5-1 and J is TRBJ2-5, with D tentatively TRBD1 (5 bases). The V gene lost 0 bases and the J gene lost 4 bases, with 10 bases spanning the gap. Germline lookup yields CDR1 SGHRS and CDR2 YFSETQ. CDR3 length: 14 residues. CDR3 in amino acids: CASSLVQGRETQYF. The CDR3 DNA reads TGCGCCAGCAGCTTGGTTCAGGGTAGAGAGACCCAGTACTTC.

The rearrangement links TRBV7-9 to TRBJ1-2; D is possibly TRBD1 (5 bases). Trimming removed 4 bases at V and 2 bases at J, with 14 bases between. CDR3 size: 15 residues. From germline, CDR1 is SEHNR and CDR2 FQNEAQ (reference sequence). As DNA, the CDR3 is TGTGCCAGCAGCTCTACAGGACGGAACAACTATGGCTACACCTTC. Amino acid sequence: CASSSTGRNNYGYTF. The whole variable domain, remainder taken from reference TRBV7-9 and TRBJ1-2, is DTGVSQNPRHKITKRGQNVTFRCDPISEHNRLYWYRQTLGQGPEFLTYFQNEAQLEKSRLLSDRFSAERPKGSFSTLEIQRTEQGDSAMYLCASSSTGRNNYGYTFGSGTRLTVV.

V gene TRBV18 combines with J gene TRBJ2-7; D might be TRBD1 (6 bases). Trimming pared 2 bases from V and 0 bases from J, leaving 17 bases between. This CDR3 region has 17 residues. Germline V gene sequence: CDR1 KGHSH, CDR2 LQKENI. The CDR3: CASSPIVQGRGSYEQYF. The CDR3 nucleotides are TGTGCCAGCTCACCAATCGTACAGGGACGGGGCTCCTACGAGCAGTACTTC. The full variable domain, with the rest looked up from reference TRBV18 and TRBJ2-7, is NAGVMQNPRHLVRRRGQEARLRCSPMKGHSHVYWYRQLPEEGLKFMVYLQKENIIDESGMPKERFSAEFPKEGPSILRIQQVVRGDSAAYFCASSPIVQGRGSYEQYFGPGTRLTVT.

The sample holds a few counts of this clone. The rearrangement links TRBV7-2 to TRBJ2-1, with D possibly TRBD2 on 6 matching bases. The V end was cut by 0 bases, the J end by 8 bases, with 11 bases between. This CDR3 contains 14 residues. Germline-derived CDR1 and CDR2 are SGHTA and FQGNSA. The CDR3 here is CASSLAEGYDEQFF. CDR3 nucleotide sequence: TGTGCCAGCAGCTTAGCGGAGGGATATGATGAGCAGTTCTTC.

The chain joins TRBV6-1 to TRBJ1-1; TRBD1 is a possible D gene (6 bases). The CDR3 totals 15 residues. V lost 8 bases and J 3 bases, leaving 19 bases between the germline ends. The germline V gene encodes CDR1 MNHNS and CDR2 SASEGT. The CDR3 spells CASFRGGVRDTEAFF. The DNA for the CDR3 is TGTGCCAGCTTCCGAGGGGGGGTTCGGGACACTGAAGCTTTCTTT.

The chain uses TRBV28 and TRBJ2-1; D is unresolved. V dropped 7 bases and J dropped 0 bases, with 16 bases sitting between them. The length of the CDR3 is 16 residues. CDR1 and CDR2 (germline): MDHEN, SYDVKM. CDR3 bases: TGTGCCAGCATCCCGAGACTCCCCAGCTCCTACAATGAGCAGTTCTTC. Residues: CASIPRLPSSYNEQFF.

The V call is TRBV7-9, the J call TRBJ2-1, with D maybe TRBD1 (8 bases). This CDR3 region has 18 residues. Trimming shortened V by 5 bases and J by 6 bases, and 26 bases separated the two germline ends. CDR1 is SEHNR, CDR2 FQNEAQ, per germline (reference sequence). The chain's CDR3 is CASSELAGDRGATNEQFF. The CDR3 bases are TGTGCCAGCAGCGAATTAGCGGGCGACAGGGGCGCAACCAATGAGCAGTTCTTC. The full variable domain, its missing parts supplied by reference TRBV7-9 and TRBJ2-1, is DTGVSQNPRHKITKRGQNVTFRCDPISEHNRLYWYRQTLGQGPEFLTYFQNEAQLEKSRLLSDRFSAERPKGSFSTLEIQRTEQGDSAMYLCASSELAGDRGATNEQFFGPGTRLTVL.

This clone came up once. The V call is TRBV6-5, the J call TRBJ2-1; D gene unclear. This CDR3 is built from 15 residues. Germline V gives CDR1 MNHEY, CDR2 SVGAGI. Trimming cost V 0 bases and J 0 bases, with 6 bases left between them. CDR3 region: CASSYSRSSYNEQFF. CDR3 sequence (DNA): TGTGCCAGCAGTTACTCGAGGAGCTCCTACAATGAGCAGTTCTTC.

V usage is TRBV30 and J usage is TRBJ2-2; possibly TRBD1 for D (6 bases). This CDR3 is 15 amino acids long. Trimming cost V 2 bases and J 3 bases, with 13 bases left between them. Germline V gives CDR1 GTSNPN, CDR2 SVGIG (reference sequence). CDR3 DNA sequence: TGTGCCTGGAGTCGGGTAAACAGGGACACCGGGGAGCTGTTTTTT. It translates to CAWSRVNRDTGELFF.

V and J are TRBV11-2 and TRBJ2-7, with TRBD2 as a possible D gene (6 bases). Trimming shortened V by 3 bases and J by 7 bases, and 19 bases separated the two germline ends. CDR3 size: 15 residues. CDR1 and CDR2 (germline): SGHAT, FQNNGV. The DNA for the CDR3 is TGTGCCAGCAGCTTGGAGGGACCCCTGCGGAGGGAGCAGTACTTC. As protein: CASSLEGPLRREQYF.

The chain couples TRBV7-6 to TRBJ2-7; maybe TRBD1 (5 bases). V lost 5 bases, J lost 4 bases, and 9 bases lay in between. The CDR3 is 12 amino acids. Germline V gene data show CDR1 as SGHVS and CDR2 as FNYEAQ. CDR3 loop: CASSQDRYEQYF. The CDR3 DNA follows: TGTGCCAGCAGCCAAGACAGATACGAGCAGTACTTC.

CDR3 bases: TGTGCCAGCAGCTTATCGGCGGGATTTAGCACAGATACGCAGTATTTT. Its translation: CASSLSAGFSTDTQYF. The chain combines TRBV7-9 with TRBJ2-3, with D perhaps matching TRBD2 (6 bases). This CDR3 is 16 amino acids long. Deletions cut 2 bases from V and 0 bases from J, with 12 bases between. Germline V gene lookup returns CDR1 SEHNR and CDR2 FQNEAQ (reference sequence).

The CDR3 loop reads CASSTPDRNTEAFF. The CDR3 DNA reads TGTGCCAGCAGCACCCCGGACAGGAACACTGAAGCTTTCTTT. The rearrangement uses TRBV5-4 and TRBJ1-1, with a tentative D call TRBD1 (6 bases). Trimming removed 4 bases from V and 1 base from J, with 11 bases in between. Germline-derived CDR1 and CDR2 are SGHNT and YYREEE (reference sequence). CDR3 length: 14 residues.

The CDR3 sequence is CATSRDRESIEAFF. In DNA form, the CDR3 reads TGTGCCACCAGCAGAGATCGCGAAAGTATTGAAGCTTTCTTT. This rearrangement joins TRBV15 to TRBJ1-1; D is ambiguous. This CDR3 is built from 14 residues. Trimming pared 0 bases from V and 7 bases from J, leaving 12 bases between. Germline V gene sequence: CDR1 LNHNV, CDR2 YYDKDF (reference sequence). The full variable domain, completed using reference TRBV15 and TRBJ1-1, is DAMVIQNPRYQVTQFGKPVTLSCSQTLNHNVMYWYQQKSSQAPKLLFHYYDKDFNNEADTPDNFQSRRPNTSFCFLDIRSPGLGDTAMYLCATSRDRESIEAFFGQGTRLTVV.

The CDR3 loop is CSVLLAGVTGSYNEQFF. CDR3 DNA sequence: TGCAGCGTACTGCTAGCGGGAGTTACAGGGTCCTACAATGAGCAGTTCTTC. J is TRBJ2-1 and V is TRBV29-1; 10 bases match TRBD2. Germline V gene data show CDR1 as SQVTM and CDR2 as ANQGSEA. The CDR3 runs to 17 residues. V gave up 6 bases and J gave up 1 base; unmatched junction bases: 12.

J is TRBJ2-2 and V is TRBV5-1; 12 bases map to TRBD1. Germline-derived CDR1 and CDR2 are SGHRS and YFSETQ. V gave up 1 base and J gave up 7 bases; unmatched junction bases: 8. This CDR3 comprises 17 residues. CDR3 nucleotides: TGCGCCAGCAGCTTGTTTGGGACAGGGGGCGCCTACGGGGAGCTGTTTTTT. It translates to CASSLFGTGGAYGELFF.

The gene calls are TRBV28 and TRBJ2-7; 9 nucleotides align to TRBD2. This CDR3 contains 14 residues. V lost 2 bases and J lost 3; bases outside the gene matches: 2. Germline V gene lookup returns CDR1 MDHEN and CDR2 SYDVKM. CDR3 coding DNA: TGTGCCAGCAGTTTAGCGGGAGGGTACTACGAGCAGTACTTC. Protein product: CASSLAGGYYEQYF.

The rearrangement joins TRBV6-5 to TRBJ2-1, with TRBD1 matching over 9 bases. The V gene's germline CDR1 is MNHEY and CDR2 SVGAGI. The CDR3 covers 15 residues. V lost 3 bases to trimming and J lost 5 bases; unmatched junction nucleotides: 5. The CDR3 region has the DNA TGTGCCAGCAGTTATGGACAGGGGTTCAACAATGAGCAGTTCTTC. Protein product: CASSYGQGFNNEQFF.